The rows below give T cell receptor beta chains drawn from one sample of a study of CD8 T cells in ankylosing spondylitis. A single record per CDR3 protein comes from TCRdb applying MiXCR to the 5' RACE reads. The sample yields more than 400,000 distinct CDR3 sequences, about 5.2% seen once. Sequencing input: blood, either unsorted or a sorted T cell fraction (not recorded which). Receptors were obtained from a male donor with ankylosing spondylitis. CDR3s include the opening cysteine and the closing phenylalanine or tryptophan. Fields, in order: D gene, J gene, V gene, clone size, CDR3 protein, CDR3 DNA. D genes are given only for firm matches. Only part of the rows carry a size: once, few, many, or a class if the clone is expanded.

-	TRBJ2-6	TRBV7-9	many	CASSPRGAVPGANVLTF	TGTGCCAGCAGCCCTAGGGGGGCAGTTCCTGGGGCCAACGTCCTGACTTTC
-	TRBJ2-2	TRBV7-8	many	CASSSRQLTGELFF	TGTGCCAGCAGCTCCCGACAGCTAACCGGGGAGCTGTTTTTT
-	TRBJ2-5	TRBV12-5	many	CASGLGVRPETQYF	TGTGCTAGTGGTTTGGGGGTCAGGCCAGAGACCCAGTACTTC
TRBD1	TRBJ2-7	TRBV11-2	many	CASSRGQGSSYEQYF	TGTGCCAGCAGCCGGGGACAGGGTAGCTCCTACGAGCAGTACTTC
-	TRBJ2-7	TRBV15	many	CATSRARSSYEQYF	TGTGCCACCAGCAGAGCGAGGTCCTCCTACGAGCAGTACTTC
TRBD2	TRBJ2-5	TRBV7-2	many	CASSTGLAGFGETQYF	TGTGCCAGCAGCACCGGACTAGCGGGGTTTGGAGAGACCCAGTACTTC
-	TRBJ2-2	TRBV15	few	CATSRGGNTGELFF	TGTGCCACCAGCAGAGGAGGGAACACCGGGGAGCTGTTTTTT
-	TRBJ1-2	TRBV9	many	CASSSNPYLYGYTF	TGTGCCAGCAGCTCAAACCCCTACCTCTATGGCTACACCTTC
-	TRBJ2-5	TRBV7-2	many	CASSIAGTVRAQYF	TGTGCCAGCAGCATCGCCGGGACCGTACGCGCCCAGTACTTC
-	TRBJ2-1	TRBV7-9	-	CASSLGGEYNEQFF	TGTGCCAGCAGCTTAGGGGGGGAATACAATGAGCAGTTCTTC
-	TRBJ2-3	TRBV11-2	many	CASSSLHGGDTDTQYF	TGTGCCAGCAGCTCGCTACACGGTGGAGACACAGATACGCAGTATTTT
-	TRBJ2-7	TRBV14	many	CASTVVSYEQYF	TGTGCCAGCACTGTAGTGTCCTACGAGCAGTACTTC
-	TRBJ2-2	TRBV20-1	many	CSARRRATTNTGELFF	TGCAGTGCTAGGCGGCGGGCAACTACTAACACCGGGGAGCTGTTTTTT
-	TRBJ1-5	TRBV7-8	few	CASSLPSHSGQPQHF	TGTGCCAGCAGCCTTCCCTCACACAGCGGTCAGCCCCAGCATTTT
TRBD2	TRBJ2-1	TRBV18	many	CASSLISGEYNEQFF	TGTGCCAGCTCACTGATCAGCGGGGAGTACAATGAGCAGTTCTTC
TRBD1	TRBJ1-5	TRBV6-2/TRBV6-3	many	CASSPIGQGDQPQHF	TGTGCCAGCAGTCCCATTGGACAGGGTGATCAGCCCCAGCATTTT
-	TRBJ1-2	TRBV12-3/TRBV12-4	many	CASSLGTSYGYTF	TGTGCCAGCAGTTTAGGGACATCTTACGGCTACACCTTC
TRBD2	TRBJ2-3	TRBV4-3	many	CASSQSGGDTQYF	TGCGCCAGCAGCCAGTCGGGAGGGGATACGCAGTATTTT
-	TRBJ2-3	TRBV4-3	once	CASSLGSTDAQYF	TGCGCCAGCAGCCTGGGATCCACAGATGCGCAGTATTTT
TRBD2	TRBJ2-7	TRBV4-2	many	CASSQEPGLVGEQYF	TGTGCCAGCAGCCAAGAACCTGGACTAGTTGGCGAGCAGTACTTC
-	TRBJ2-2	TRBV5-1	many	CASSLDSYTGELFF	TGCGCCAGCAGCTTGGACAGCTACACCGGGGAGCTGTTTTTT
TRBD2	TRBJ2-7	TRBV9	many	CASSPFGGAANYEQYF	TGTGCCAGCAGCCCCTTCGGGGGGGCAGCCAACTACGAGCAGTACTTC
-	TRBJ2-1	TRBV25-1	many	CASSELGRYTYNEQFF	TGTGCCAGCAGTGAATTGGGCCGTTATACCTACAATGAGCAGTTCTTC
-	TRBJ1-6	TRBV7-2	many	CASSARPSSYNSPLHF	TGTGCCAGCAGCGCCAGGCCCAGCTCCTATAATTCACCCCTCCACTTT
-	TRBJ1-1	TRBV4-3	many	CASSQDQGTEAFF	TGCGCCAGCAGCCAGGATCAGGGGACTGAAGCTTTCTTT
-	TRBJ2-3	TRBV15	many	CATSRDPGPTDTQYF	TGTGCCACCAGCAGAGATCCAGGCCCCACAGATACGCAGTATTTT
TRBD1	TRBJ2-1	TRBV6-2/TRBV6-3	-	CASSPPRTGVTNEQFF	TGTGCCAGCAGTCCACCGCGGACAGGGGTAACCAATGAGCAGTTCTTC
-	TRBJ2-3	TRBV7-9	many	CASSSRATDTQYF	TGTGCCAGCAGCAGTAGAGCGACAGATACGCAGTATTTT
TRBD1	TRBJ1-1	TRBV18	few	CASSPNRGVAEAFF	TGTGCCAGCTCACCAAACAGGGGGGTAGCTGAAGCTTTCTTT
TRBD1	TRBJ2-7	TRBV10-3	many	CASTGTGLREQYF	TGTGCCAGCACCGGGACAGGGTTGAGAGAGCAGTACTTC
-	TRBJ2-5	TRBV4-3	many	CASSQGKRVREETQYF	TGCGCCAGCAGCCAAGGAAAGCGGGTACGGGAAGAGACCCAGTACTTC
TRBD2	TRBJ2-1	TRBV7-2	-	CASSLSPGGWDEQFF	TGTGCCAGCAGCTTATCTCCGGGAGGGTGGGATGAGCAGTTCTTC
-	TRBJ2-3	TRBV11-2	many	CASSFRTKGSDTQYF	TGTGCCAGCAGCTTTCGGACAAAAGGTTCAGATACGCAGTATTTT
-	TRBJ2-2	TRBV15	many	CATTEIVDGELFF	TGTGCCACCACCGAAATAGTCGACGGGGAGCTGTTTTTT
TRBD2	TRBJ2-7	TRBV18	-	CASSPTAGAQLRGEQYF	TGTGCCAGCTCACCAACGGCGGGAGCCCAACTACGAGGCGAGCAGTACTTC
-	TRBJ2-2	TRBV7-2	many	CASSLAGQAGELFF	TGTGCCAGCAGCTTAGCAGGCCAGGCCGGGGAGCTGTTTTTT
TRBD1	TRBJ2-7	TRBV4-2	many	CASSQEGQGAYEQYF	TGTGCCAGCAGCCAAGAAGGACAGGGGGCCTACGAGCAGTACTTC
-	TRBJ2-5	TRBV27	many	CASSLSRLTGLAEETQYF	TGTGCCAGCAGTTTATCGAGACTAACAGGGCTAGCGGAAGAGACCCAGTACTTC
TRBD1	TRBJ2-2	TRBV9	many	CASSWGTGRHTGELFF	TGTGCCAGCAGTTGGGGGACAGGGCGGCACACCGGGGAGCTGTTTTTT
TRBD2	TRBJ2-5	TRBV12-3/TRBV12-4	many	CASSFGTSGGETQYF	TGTGCCAGCAGTTTCGGGACTAGCGGGGGGGAGACCCAGTACTTC
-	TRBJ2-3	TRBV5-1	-	CASTLAGWPDTQYF	TGCGCCAGCACCTTGGCGGGGTGGCCAGATACGCAGTATTTT
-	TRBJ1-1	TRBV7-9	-	CAIRTLNTEAFF	TGTGCCATTAGGACCTTGAACACTGAAGCTTTCTTT
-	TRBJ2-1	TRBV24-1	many	CATSGEARYNNEQFF	TGTGCCACCAGTGGGGAGGCCAGGTATAACAATGAGCAGTTCTTC
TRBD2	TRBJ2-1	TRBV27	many	CATSRLSGIFPNEQFF	TGTGCCACCTCCCGACTGAGCGGGATTTTCCCCAATGAGCAGTTCTTC
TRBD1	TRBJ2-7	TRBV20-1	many	CSAKGQGLYEQYF	TGCAGTGCTAAAGGACAGGGTCTCTACGAGCAGTACTTC